Below, one TCR beta chain is given with its context. In the authors' methods: Amplifying reference gene primers gave estimates of nucleated cell counts. Libraries were prepared by immunoSEQ multiplex PCR; TCRdb keeps only in-frame clonotypes and omits some of them. That table supplies the V and J calls and clone size; D and trimming were determined from the DNA. The sample gives roughly 92,000 clones, less than 95% of which show up once; approximately 5.1% is in the top ten. These data come from a study of blood T cell repertoires in COVID-19. At the level of the study: The study drew acute and convalescent COVID-19 samples from the United States, Italy and Spain. The cDNA or gDNA used as material had been derived from T cells, B-cell-depleted T cells, or PBMCs.

Per the germline V gene, CDR1 is MNHNY and CDR2 is SVGAGI (reference sequence). V gave up 4 bases and J gave up 1 base, with 7 bases separating them. CDR3 length: 13 amino acids. The V call is TRBV6-6, the J call TRBJ1-1; D gene ambiguous. Material: peripheral blood. The clonotype originates from a man aged 50 to 59 with acute or convalescent COVID-19. The CDR3 DNA reads TGTGCCAGCAGTTCCACGGGGAACACTGAAGCTTTCTTT. It yields the protein CASSSTGNTEAFF.